Each of the 22 T cell receptor beta chains below was sequenced from the same sample in a study of T cells expressing NK-cell markers. TCRdb reprocessed the 5' RACE reads and reports one entry per CDR3 protein, with no DNA. Its table records about 460,000 distinct CDR3 sequences. Input material: blood T cells: a sorted CD56 or NKG2C T cell subset, CD4+ or CD8+ T cells, or bulk PBMC T cells (not recorded which). The receptors here all came from a woman aged 45 to 65 in good health.

The chain links TRBV5-1 to TRBJ2-1; lacking DNA, the TRBD2 call made by TCRdb goes unchecked. CDR1 and CDR2 from the germline V gene are SGHRS and YFSETQ. This CDR3 has 17 amino acids. The CDR3 sequence: CASSLMGGRRSYNEQFF.

The chain uses TRBV2 and TRBJ1-2. The CDR3 runs 13 residues. Germline V gene sequence: CDR1 SNHLY, CDR2 FYNNEI. The CDR3 sequence is CASTQDSNYGYTF.

The chain joins TRBV20-1 to TRBJ2-5; TCRdb picks TRBD2, but there is no DNA to check that call. The germline CDR1 and CDR2 sequences are DFQATT and SNEGSKA (reference sequence). The CDR3 sequence is 18 residues long. The CDR3 reads CSARGSGTSGRGLETQYF.

This chain links TRBV10-3 with TRBJ1-1. The germline V gene has CDR1 ENHRY and CDR2 SYGVKD. This CDR3 comprises 12 residues. The chain's CDR3 is CAISESSAGAFF.

The chain's CDR3 is CASSLGASSRGVSNEQFF. The chain couples TRBV7-2 to TRBJ2-1; as DNA is missing, the TRBD1 call by TCRdb cannot be tested. Germline CDR1 SGHTA, CDR2 FQGNSA. The CDR3 has 18 residues. The full variable domain, in which reference TRBV7-2 and TRBJ2-1 provide the parts outside the CDR3, is GAGVSQSPSNKVTEKGKDVELRCDPISGHTALYWYRQSLGQGLEFLIYFQGNSAPDKSGLPSDRFSAERTGGSVSTLTIQRTQQEDSAVYLCASSLGASSRGVSNEQFFGPGTRLTVL.

The chain is built from TRBV5-1 and TRBJ1-1. The CDR3 totals 15 residues. Germline CDR1 SGHRS, CDR2 YFSETQ. The CDR3 region is CASSLDGRSNTEAFF.

The chain combines TRBV10-3 with TRBJ1-1; TCRdb indicates TRBD1, and absent DNA this call remains unverified. This CDR3 comprises 14 residues. CDR1 ENHRY and CDR2 SYGVKD come from the germline V gene. CDR3 region: CAIKGDTLNTEAFF.

The J gene is TRBJ2-3, the V gene TRBV13; absent DNA, TCRdb's TRBD1 call cannot be checked. Germline V CDR1 and CDR2: PRHDT, FYEKMQ (reference sequence). The CDR3 is 18 amino acids. CDR3 sequence: CASSPNPYRDNGTDTQYF.

This CDR3 reads CASRLAGGPSVNEQFF. The rearrangement links TRBV12-3 or TRBV12-4 to TRBJ2-1; lacking DNA, the TRBD2 call made by TCRdb goes unchecked. CDR3 length equals 16 residues.

This sequence joins TRBV4-2 and TRBJ1-2; with no DNA, the TCRdb D assignment of TRBD1 cannot be verified. CDR1 is LGHNA, CDR2 YNFKEQ, per germline. There are 16 residues in the CDR3. CDR3 amino acids: CASSQEGTGGLYGYTF.

The chain is built from TRBV12-5 and TRBJ2-5; TCRdb outputs TRBD1, but without DNA this stays unchecked. CDR3 size: 12 residues. Germline-derived CDR1 and CDR2 are LGHNT and FRNRAP. CDR3 sequence: CASGLEGETQYF.

The chain employs TRBV30 and TRBJ2-1; TCRdb picks TRBD2, but there is no DNA to check that call. This CDR3 has 15 amino acids. Germline V gene sequence: CDR1 GTSNPN, CDR2 SVGIG (reference sequence). CDR3: CAWSGDYTYNNEQFF.

The rearrangement uses TRBV25-1 and TRBJ2-3. There are 14 residues in the CDR3. The V gene's germline CDR1 is MGHDK and CDR2 SYGVNS. The CDR3 sequence: CASSPLRNTDTQYF.

The J gene is TRBJ2-2, the V gene TRBV3-1; TCRdb indicates TRBD1, and absent DNA this call remains unverified. The CDR3 consists of 15 residues. Germline loops: CDR1 LGHDT, CDR2 YNNKEL (reference sequence). The CDR3 sequence: CASSQERTGFGELFF.

The chain has TRBV27 and TRBJ1-2; TCRdb returns TRBD1, unconfirmable since there is no DNA. The CDR3 is made up of 13 amino acids. Germline assignment: CDR1 MNHEY and CDR2 SMNVEV (reference sequence). The CDR3 protein is CASSWEGGYGYTF.

The chain recombines TRBV20-1 with TRBJ2-7; absent DNA, TCRdb's TRBD2 call cannot be checked. The length of the CDR3 is 15 residues. The V gene's germline CDR1 is DFQATT and CDR2 SNEGSKA (reference sequence). CDR3 loop: CSAKVSGRSPYEQYF.

The chain recombines TRBV24-1 with TRBJ2-3. The germline V gene encodes CDR1 KGHDR and CDR2 SFDVKD. The CDR3 consists of 14 residues. The CDR3 reads CATSDLQGSDTQYF.

The chain uses TRBV12-3 or TRBV12-4 and TRBJ2-1. This CDR3 is 15 amino acids long. This chain's CDR3 is CASSLVAGYYNEQFF.

V and J are TRBV3-1 and TRBJ2-7; TCRdb's D call of TRBD2 is untestable without DNA. Per the germline V gene, CDR1 is LGHDT and CDR2 is YNNKEL (reference sequence). The CDR3 runs 14 residues. The CDR3 is CASSHGAGGREQYF.

The rearrangement uses TRBV5-1 and TRBJ2-1; TCRdb proposes TRBD2, but this gene call is untestable without DNA. The CDR3 sequence is 16 residues long. Germline values: CDR1 SGHRS, CDR2 YFSETQ. CDR3 in amino acids: CASSVQPGLAVKEQFF.

The chain has TRBV7-3 and TRBJ2-1; as DNA is missing, the TRBD1 call by TCRdb cannot be tested. Germline CDR1 SGHTA, CDR2 FQGTGA. CDR3 length: 15 residues. The CDR3 here is CASSLTGTGGNEQFF.

This sequence joins TRBV5-8 and TRBJ2-1; with no DNA, the TCRdb D assignment of TRBD2 cannot be verified. CDR3 length: 20 amino acids. Germline V CDR1 and CDR2: SGHTS, YDEGEE. The CDR3 spells CASSLAGLAGGPFLYNEQFF.